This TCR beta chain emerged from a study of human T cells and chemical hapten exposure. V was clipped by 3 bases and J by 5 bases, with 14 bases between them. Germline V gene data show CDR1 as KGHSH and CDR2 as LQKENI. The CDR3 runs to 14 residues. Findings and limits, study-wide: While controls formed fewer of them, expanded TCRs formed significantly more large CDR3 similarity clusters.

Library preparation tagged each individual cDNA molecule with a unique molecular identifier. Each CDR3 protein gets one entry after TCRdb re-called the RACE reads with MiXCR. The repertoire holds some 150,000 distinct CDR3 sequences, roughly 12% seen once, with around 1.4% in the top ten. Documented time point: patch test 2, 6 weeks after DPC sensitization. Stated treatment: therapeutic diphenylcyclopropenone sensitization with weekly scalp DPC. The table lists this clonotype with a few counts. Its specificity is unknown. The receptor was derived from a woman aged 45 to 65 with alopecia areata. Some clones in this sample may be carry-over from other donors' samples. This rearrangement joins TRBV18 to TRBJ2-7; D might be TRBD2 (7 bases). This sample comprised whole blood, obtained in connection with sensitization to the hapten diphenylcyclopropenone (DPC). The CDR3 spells CASSPKGGLNEQYF. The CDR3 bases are TGTGCCAGCTCACCCAAGGGGGGGCTAAACGAGCAGTACTTC.